Below, 20 T cell receptor beta chains from the same sample are listed, as sequenced in a study of T cells in Graves' hyperthyroidism and ophthalmopathy. Amplification of TCR beta CDR3 regions used RNA as the template. An initial round of RT-PCR targeting the TCR CDR3 relied on the HTBI primer set. MiXCR, run by TCRdb on the multiplex PCR reads, gives a single entry per CDR3 protein. The data contain fewer than 450,000 distinct CDR3 sequences, about 18% of them seen just once; the ten biggest clones take up 40%. Sequences were obtained from blood. Receptors originate from a man in his late teens or twenties with Graves' ophthalmopathy.

This clonotype was counted at least ten times. This chain links TRBV6-1 with TRBJ1-2; D is ambiguous. This CDR3 comprises 15 residues. Trimming cost V 5 bases and J 4 bases, with 17 bases left between them. Germline V gene sequence: CDR1 MNHNS, CDR2 SASEGT. The CDR3: CASSIGPNTIYGYTF. In DNA form, the CDR3 reads TGTGCCAGCAGTATCGGGCCTAACACCATCTATGGCTACACCTTC.

There are a few counts of this clonotype. This chain connects TRBV5-1 to TRBJ2-7, with D possibly matching TRBD1 (5 bases). The CDR3 is 18 residues long. Trimming took 5 bases from V and 6 from J, leaving 30 bases between them. Germline CDR1 SGHRS, CDR2 YFSETQ. The CDR3 DNA is TGCGCCAGCAGATTGATTACTCTCCAGGGTAGGATTTCGGGCGAGCAGTACTTC. It is translated as CASRLITLQGRISGEQYF.

CDR3 amino acids: CASSLKQGYEQYF. In DNA form, the CDR3 reads TGTGCCAGCAGCTTAAAACAGGGATATGAGCAGTACTTC. This chain connects TRBV7-3 to TRBJ2-7; possibly TRBD1 for D (6 bases). V lost 1 base, J lost 7 bases, and 11 bases lay in between. The CDR3 runs to 13 residues. From germline, CDR1 is SGHTA and CDR2 FQGTGA. The complete variable domain, with remaining parts taken from reference TRBV7-3 and TRBJ2-7, reads GAGVSQTPSNKVTEKGKYVELRCDPISGHTALYWYRQSLGQGPEFLIYFQGTGAADDSGLPNDRFFAVRPEGSVSTLKIQRTERGDSAVYLCASSLKQGYEQYFGPGTRLTVT.

A few counts support this clonotype. The chain links TRBV13 to TRBJ2-3; 15 bases align to TRBD2. Per the germline V gene, CDR1 is PRHDT and CDR2 is FYEKMQ (reference sequence). This CDR3 is 19 amino acids long. Unmatched junction bases numbered 8, after V lost 4 bases and J lost 0 bases. CDR3 coding DNA: TGTGCCAGCAGCTCCCCCGGACTAGCGGGGGGGTCTAGCACAGATACGCAGTATTTT. Encoded protein: CASSSPGLAGGSSTDTQYF.

This clonotype was seen many times. This sequence joins TRBV2 and TRBJ2-3; TRBD1 matches 10 bases. V was pared by 9 bases and J by 4 bases, with 10 bases of the junction left unmatched. Germline V lookup: CDR1 SNHLY, CDR2 FYNNEI. The CDR3 consists of 15 residues. The CDR3 DNA follows: TGTGCCAGTGAGAGGGAGACAGGGGGCCCAGATACGCAGTATTTT. Its translation is CASERETGGPDTQYF.

This clonotype was detected only a few times. The rearrangement uses TRBV20-1 and TRBJ2-1; TRBD2 matches at 7 bases. The ends lost 4 bases at V and 4 bases at J; junction bases unmatched: 10. The CDR3 consists of 15 residues. Germline values: CDR1 DFQATT, CDR2 SNEGSKA (reference sequence). CDR3 DNA: TGCAGTGCTACCCTTGGGCGGGGGAGTTACAATGAGCAGTTCTTC. Encoded protein: CSATLGRGSYNEQFF.

This clonotype came up many times. This chain links TRBV5-6 with TRBJ2-3; D remains unclear. The CDR3 is 16 residues long. Germline CDR1 SGHDT, CDR2 YYEEEE. V lost 1 base to trimming and J lost 2 bases, with 14 bases between them. The CDR3 sequence: CASSLSPKPSTDTQYF. CDR3 sequence (DNA): TGTGCCAGCAGCTTGAGTCCCAAGCCTTCCACAGATACGCAGTATTTT.

This clonotype was counted ten times or more. This chain connects TRBV12-3 or TRBV12-4 to TRBJ1-5; D not resolved. The CDR3 totals 14 residues. The V end was cut by 6 bases, the J end by 0 bases, with 9 bases between. The CDR3, as DNA: TGTGCCAGCAGGACCTCATCTAGCAATCAGCCCCAGCATTTT. Translated, it gives CASRTSSSNQPQHF.

The chain carries TRBV5-1 and TRBJ2-3; D is possibly TRBD1 or TRBD2 (5 bases each). Between the trimmed V and J ends, which lost 3 bases and 3 bases, there was a span of 20 bases. This CDR3 has 17 amino acids. CDR1 is SGHRS and CDR2 is YFSETQ in the germline V gene. For the CDR3, the DNA is TGCGCCAGCAGCTCAAGCCGGGTTCTCGAGGGGACAGATACGCAGTATTTT. Translating it yields CASSSSRVLEGTDTQYF.

This chain links TRBV7-2 with TRBJ2-2; TRBD2 agrees at 13 bases. The J segment lost 3 bases and the V segment lost 0 bases, leaving 4 bases of the junction unmatched. CDR1 is SGHTA and CDR2 is FQGNSA in the germline V gene. The CDR3 covers 18 residues. The CDR3 DNA reads TGTGCCAGCAGCTTAGCGTTACTAGCGGGGGGGGACACCGGGGAGCTGTTTTTT. Translating it yields CASSLALLAGGDTGELFF.

As regards this clonotype: This may come from a read error, since a much larger clone is one base off. The final CDR3 position lacks the conserved phenylalanine or tryptophan, pointing to a likely read error. The gene calls are TRBV9 and TRBJ1-1, with D perhaps matching TRBD1 (5 bases). CDR1 is SGDLS, CDR2 YYNGEE, per germline. This CDR3 spans 15 amino acids. The V and J ends lost 0 bases and 6 bases respectively, with 15 bases between them. Written as DNA, the CDR3 is TGTGCCAGCAGCGTAGAGGGGAGGGGACTCTCTGAAGCTTTCCTT. Its protein product is CASSVEGRGLSEAFL.

In DNA, the CDR3 is TGTGCCAGCAGCGTAGACAGCCCGGGAGCTAACTATGGCTACACCTTC. Its translation is CASSVDSPGANYGYTF. The chain combines TRBV9 with TRBJ1-2, with D hard to call. Trimming shortened V by 0 bases and J by 0 bases, and 12 bases separated the two germline ends. The germline V gene has CDR1 SGDLS and CDR2 YYNGEE. This CDR3 is built from 16 residues. Complete variable domain (other parts from reference TRBV9 and TRBJ1-2): DSGVTQTPKHLITATGQRVTLRCSPRSGDLSVYWYQQSLDQGLQFLIQYYNGEERAKGNILERFSAQQFPDLHSELNLSSLELGDSALYFCASSVDSPGANYGYTFGSGTRLTVV.

The rearrangement joins TRBV6-1 to TRBJ2-4; D not resolved. The V end was cut by 2 bases, the J end by 5 bases, with 13 bases between. Germline V gene sequence: CDR1 MNHNS, CDR2 SASEGT. The CDR3 is made up of 15 amino acids. DNA of the CDR3: TGTGCCAGCAGTGAAAGGTGGTTTGGAGAAAACATTCAGTACTTC. This encodes CASSERWFGENIQYF.

This clonotype was found many times. The rearrangement links TRBV5-1 to TRBJ1-5; no firm D call. The CDR3 loop spans 15 amino acids. The germline V gene encodes CDR1 SGHRS and CDR2 YFSETQ. V lost 4 bases to trimming and J lost 2 bases, with 13 bases between them. In DNA, the CDR3 is TGCGCCAGCAGCCCCGGACCCGGGGGCAATCAGCCCCAGCATTTT. Translated, it gives CASSPGPGGNQPQHF.

This clonotype was counted only a few times. The chain recombines TRBV10-3 with TRBJ1-6; D might be TRBD1 (5 bases). The CDR3 runs 16 residues. The germline V gene has CDR1 ENHRY and CDR2 SYGVKD. V dropped 6 bases and J dropped 6 bases, with 18 bases sitting between them. Here the CDR3 reads CAIRGGRAGGNSPLHF. In nucleotides, the CDR3 is TGTGCCATCAGAGGTGGCAGGGCGGGGGGTAATTCACCCCTCCACTTT.

This chain connects TRBV11-2 to TRBJ2-1, with a possible D match to TRBD1 (5 bases). The CDR3 spans 13 residues. Trimming took off 3 bases at V and 6 bases at J, with 9 bases between the two ends. CDR1 is SGHAT, CDR2 FQNNGV, per germline. The CDR3 reads CASSFDSLNEQFF. In DNA, the CDR3 is TGTGCCAGCAGCTTTGACAGCCTCAATGAGCAGTTCTTC.

This rearrangement joins TRBV2 to TRBJ2-7; 12 bases are shared with TRBD1. V dropped 6 bases and J dropped 6; count of bases not matched to a gene: 15. The V gene's germline CDR1 is SNHLY and CDR2 FYNNEI. The CDR3 consists of 17 residues. The CDR3 region has the DNA TGTGCCAGCAGCGCCCACCGGGACAGGGGGCGCGAGTTCGAGCAGTACTTC. It encodes CASSAHRDRGREFEQYF.

This clonotype was counted ten times or more. The chain employs TRBV7-2 and TRBJ2-1; D call uncertain. CDR1 is SGHTA, CDR2 FQGNSA, per germline. The germline V and J ends were trimmed by 5 bases and 10 bases, with 30 bases remaining between them. This CDR3 has 18 residues. This CDR3 is CASSPGSPGYPSLFEQFF. The CDR3 DNA is TGTGCCAGCAGCCCGGGCTCGCCGGGCTACCCGTCCTTGTTCGAGCAGTTCTTC.

This clonotype has a handful of counts. CDR3: CAWRGVAQGALTAFF. In DNA, the CDR3 is TGTGCCTGGAGGGGAGTCGCACAGGGGGCCCTAACAGCTTTCTTT. This chain links TRBV7-9 with TRBJ1-1, with 9 bases lining up with TRBD1. Germline loops: CDR1 SEHNR, CDR2 FQNEAQ (reference sequence). V lost 11 bases and J lost 10; bases outside the gene matches: 20. This CDR3 contains 15 residues.

V is TRBV20-1 and J is TRBJ2-5; D is unclear. Trimming shortened V by 2 bases and J by 3 bases, and 10 bases separated the two germline ends. Per the germline V gene, CDR1 is DFQATT and CDR2 is SNEGSKA (reference sequence). The CDR3 extends over 13 amino acids. The CDR3 coding sequence is TGCAGTGCTAGACTGACAACTAAAGAGACCCAGTACTTC. Translating gives CSARLTTKETQYF.